These T cell receptor beta chains were read from a single sample in a study of blood T cell repertoires in COVID-19. The protocol was immunoSEQ multiplex PCR, while the TCRdb copy is restricted to in-frame clones and leaves out a portion. This sample has around 76,000 clones, with around nine tenths found just once. Input material: peripheral blood. The receptor set was obtained from a man in his sixties with acute or convalescent COVID-19. CDR3s include the opening cysteine and the closing phenylalanine or tryptophan. The D gene is left open where the match is weak. Expanded clones get a size class; other rows say once, few or many, or leave the size out.

abundance | d_gene | j_gene | len | v_gene | CDR3aa | CDR3nt
- | - | TRBJ1-5 | 15 | TRBV4-1 | CASSQEYRSNQPQHF | TGCGCCAGCAGCCAAGAATACAGGAGTAATCAGCCCCAGCATTTT
once | TRBD1 | TRBJ1-1 | 14 | TRBV5-5 | CASSWTGENTEAFF | TGTGCCAGCAGCTGGACAGGGGAGAACACTGAAGCTTTCTTT
- | - | TRBJ1-1 | 14 | TRBV6-6 | CASSYTGGETEAFF | TGTGCCAGCAGTTACACCGGGGGAGAAACTGAAGCTTTCTTT
- | - | TRBJ2-6 | 16 | TRBV5-7 | CASRGGVQSRANVLTF | TGTGCCAGCCGTGGGGGCGTACAAAGTCGGGCCAACGTCCTGACTTTC
- | - | TRBJ2-3 | 16 | TRBV24-1 | CATSDGRTPDTDTQYF | TGTGCCACCAGTGATGGACGGACTCCTGACACAGATACGCAGTATTTT
- | TRBD2 | TRBJ2-3 | 17 | TRBV24-1 | CATSDLSGGAGTDTQYF | TGTGCCACCAGTGATCTTAGCGGGGGGGCGGGCACAGATACGCAGTATTTT
- | - | TRBJ2-5 | 11 | TRBV3-1/TRBV3-2 | CASRQAETQYF | TGTGCCAGCAGACAAGCGGAGACCCAGTACTTC
- | TRBD1 | TRBJ1-5 | 13 | TRBV29-1 | CSVKTGGNQPQHF | TGCAGCGTCAAGACAGGGGGCAATCAGCCCCAGCATTTT
- | - | TRBJ2-7 | 13 | TRBV11-2 | CASSLQGPYEQYF | TGTGCCAGCAGCTTACAGGGGCCCTACGAGCAGTACTTC
- | TRBD1 | TRBJ1-3 | 14 | TRBV6-5 | CASRQGSAGNTIYF | TGTGCCAGCAGACAGGGGTCGGCTGGAAACACCATATATTTT
few | - | TRBJ1-6 | 14 | TRBV10-1 | CASSEGSYNSPLHF | TGCGCCAGCAGTGAGGGCAGCTATAATTCACCCCTCCACTTT
- | - | TRBJ2-7 | 14 | TRBV5-5 | CASSLGRGSSEQYF | TGTGCCAGCAGCTTGGGTCGAGGATCCTCCGAGCAGTACTTC
few | TRBD1 | TRBJ1-5 | 16 | TRBV5-6 | CASSAQGRLSNQPQHF | TGTGCCAGCAGCGCACAGGGGAGATTAAGCAATCAGCCCCAGCATTTT
- | - | TRBJ1-4 | 16 | TRBV5-4 | CASSSPGSRDNEKLFF | TGTGCCAGCAGCTCCCCCGGGAGCAGGGATAATGAAAAACTGTTTTTT
- | TRBD1 | TRBJ2-5 | 12 | TRBV29-1 | CSQGDREETQYF | TGCAGCCAGGGGGACAGGGAAGAGACCCAGTACTTC
- | TRBD2 | TRBJ2-3 | 14 | TRBV3-1/TRBV3-2 | CASSLSGGAYTQYF | TGTGCCAGCAGCCTTAGCGGGGGGGCATATACGCAGTATTTT
- | - | TRBJ1-4 | 18 | TRBV5-1 | CASSLGMGRTPGNEKLFF | TGCGCCAGCAGCTTGGGGATGGGCAGGACTCCGGGTAATGAAAAACTGTTTTTT
- | TRBD1 | TRBJ1-4 | 19 | TRBV5-6 | CASSQPRGTGGTFDEKLFF | TGTGCCAGCAGCCAACCAAGAGGGACAGGGGGAACATTCGATGAAAAACTGTTTTTT
- | - | TRBJ1-1 | 11 | TRBV20-1 | CSARLDSEAFF | TGCAGTGCTAGATTAGACAGTGAAGCTTTCTTT
- | - | TRBJ1-6 | 14 | TRBV11-2 | CASSLKQGRAPLHF | TGTGCCAGCAGCTTGAAACAGGGTAGGGCACCCCTCCACTTT
- | - | TRBJ1-2 | 13 | TRBV24-1 | CATSVAGGFGYTF | TGTGCCACCAGTGTCGCGGGGGGTTTTGGCTACACCTTC
- | - | TRBJ2-5 | 13 | TRBV30 | CAWNVGGSKTQYF | TGTGCCTGGAATGTCGGGGGTTCGAAGACCCAGTACTTC
- | TRBD1 | TRBJ1-2 | 14 | TRBV19 | CASSRGQGAGGYTF | TGTGCCAGTAGTAGGGGACAGGGGGCTGGAGGCTACACCTTC
- | - | TRBJ1-6 | 16 | TRBV7-3 | CASSLTSDRILSPLHF | TGTGCCAGCAGCTTAACGTCTGACAGAATTCTTTCACCCCTCCACTTT
few | TRBD1 | TRBJ2-7 | 14 | TRBV2 | CASSPPGQHYEQYF | TGTGCCAGCAGCCCTCCGGGACAGCACTACGAGCAGTACTTC
- | - | TRBJ2-3 | 16 | TRBV21-1 | CASSKATGQGGDTQYF | TGTGCCAGCAGCAAAGCGACGGGACAGGGGGGAGATACGCAGTATTTT
- | - | TRBJ2-3 | 13 | TRBV7-3 | CASSSGLPGAQYF | TGTGCCAGCAGCTCCGGACTGCCGGGGGCGCAGTATTTT
- | - | TRBJ1-1 | 15 | TRBV21-1 | CASSKEAGLNTEAFF | TGTGCCAGCAGCAAAGAAGCGGGGCTTAACACTGAAGCTTTCTTT
- | - | TRBJ2-5 | 13 | TRBV5-4 | CASSSTEQETQYF | TGTGCCAGCAGCTCTACAGAACAAGAGACCCAGTACTTC
once | TRBD1 | TRBJ1-6 | 14 | TRBV19 | CASQGQVYNSPLHF | TGTGCCAGCCAGGGACAGGTGTATAATTCACCCCTCCACTTT
- | - | TRBJ1-5 | 13 | TRBV6-5 | CASSYSRNQPQHF | TGTGCCAGCAGTTACTCCCGGAATCAGCCCCAGCATTTT
- | TRBD1 | TRBJ2-5 | 16 | TRBV5-1 | CASSLEGQGVRETQYF | TGCGCCAGCAGCTTGGAGGGACAGGGGGTGCGGGAGACCCAGTACTTC
- | TRBD1 | TRBJ2-2 | 14 | TRBV29-1 | CSVMTGGNTGELFF | TGCAGCGTTATGACAGGGGGGAACACCGGGGAGCTGTTTTTT
- | - | TRBJ1-5 | 16 | TRBV28 | CASSPPGEYSNQPQHF | TGTGCCAGCAGTCCTCCAGGGGAATATAGCAATCAGCCCCAGCATTTT
- | - | TRBJ1-1 | 16 | TRBV5-6 | CASSSTGGPGNTEAFF | TGTGCCAGCAGCTCCACCGGAGGTCCAGGGAACACTGAAGCTTTCTTT